This T cell receptor (beta chain) was sequenced in a study of a mutant IDH1 vaccine in newly diagnosed glioma. Study-level information: Patients came in for eight vaccinations, in weeks 1, 3, 5, 7, 11, 15, 19 and 23. Initiation of the vaccine course occurred 4-6 weeks after radiotherapy alone, or alongside temozolomide cycles. Males made up roughly 62% and females approximately 40% of treated patients, whose mean age was around 41 years.

The germline V and J ends were trimmed by 0 bases and 2 bases, with 10 bases remaining between them. The CDR3 sequence is 15 residues long. Per germline, CDR1 MNHEY and CDR2 SVGAGI. For this clone: Its antigen is as yet unknown.

Time point specified: week 5, during vaccination. In every dose of vaccine, 300 ug of mutant IDH1 20-mer peptide was given alongside topical imiquimod. TCRdb keeps only in-frame clones here, not all; method: immunoSEQ multiplex PCR. Of 25,000 to 30,000 clones listed, approximately 79% are singletons. Here the sequenced sample was PBMCs, taken from a glioma patient whose treatment included an IDH1 peptide vaccine. V and J are TRBV6-5 and TRBJ2-5, with D tentatively TRBD1 (5 bases). This receptor was taken from a man aged 35 to 55 with glioma. Some clones in this sample may be carry-over from other donors' samples. The DNA for the CDR3 is TGTGCCAGCAGTTACTCCGCTCCAGGGCAAGAGACCCAGTACTTC. Translating gives CASSYSAPGQETQYF.